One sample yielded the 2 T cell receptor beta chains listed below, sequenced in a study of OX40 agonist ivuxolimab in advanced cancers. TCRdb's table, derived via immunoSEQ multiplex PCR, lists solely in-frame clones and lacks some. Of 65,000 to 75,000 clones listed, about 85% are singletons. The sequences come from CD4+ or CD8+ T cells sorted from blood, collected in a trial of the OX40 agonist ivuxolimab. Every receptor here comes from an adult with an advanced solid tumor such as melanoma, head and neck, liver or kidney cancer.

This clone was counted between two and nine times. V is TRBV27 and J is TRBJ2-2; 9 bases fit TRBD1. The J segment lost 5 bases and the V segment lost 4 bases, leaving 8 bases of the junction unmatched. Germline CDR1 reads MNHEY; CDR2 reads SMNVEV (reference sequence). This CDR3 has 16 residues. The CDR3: CASSSHRGQRTGELFF. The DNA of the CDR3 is TGTGCCAGCAGTTCTCACAGGGGGCAGAGGACCGGGGAGCTGTTTTTT.

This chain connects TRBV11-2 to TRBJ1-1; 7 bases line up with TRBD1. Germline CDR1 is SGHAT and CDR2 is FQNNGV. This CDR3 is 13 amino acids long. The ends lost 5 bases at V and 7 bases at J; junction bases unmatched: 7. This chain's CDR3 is CASSADRVGEAFF. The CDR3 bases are TGTGCCAGCAGCGCCGACAGGGTTGGTGAAGCTTTCTTT.